The rows below give T cell receptor beta chains drawn from one sample of a study of cytomegalovirus exposure and HLA in healthy donors. Profiled with immunoSEQ multiplex PCR; TCRdb holds only in-frame clones, not every one. In the table there are roughly 100,000 clones, around 80% of which are singletons. The sample was PBMCs. Receptors originate from a male donor in good health and CMV-seronegative. Both conserved end residues are part of each CDR3. The order of the fields is clone size, D gene, V gene, J gene, CDR3 protein, CDR3 DNA. D genes are given only for firm matches. Clone size is not always given. Where it is, it says once, few, many or a class for expanded clones.

-	TRBD1	TRBV30	TRBJ2-7	CAWSRDRGPYEQYF	TGTGCCTGGAGTAGGGACAGGGGGCCGTACGAGCAGTACTTC
-	-	TRBV18	TRBJ1-1	CASSPRSGFTEAFF	TGTGCCAGCTCACCACGCAGCGGGTTCACTGAAGCTTTCTTT
-	TRBD1	TRBV11-2	TRBJ2-7	CASSLWGTGLEQYF	TGTGCCAGCAGCTTATGGGGGACAGGGCTAGAGCAGTACTTC
-	TRBD1	TRBV27	TRBJ2-5	CASSFTTGGRETQYF	TGTGCCAGCAGTTTCACGACAGGGGGCAGGGAGACCCAGTACTTC
few	TRBD2	TRBV11-2	TRBJ2-7	CASSWASGSTYEQYF	TGTGCCAGCAGCTGGGCTAGCGGGAGTACCTACGAGCAGTACTTC
-	TRBD2	TRBV19	TRBJ2-7	CASSRTSGGPAYEQYF	TGTGCCAGTTCGAGGACTAGCGGCGGTCCCGCCTACGAGCAGTACTTC
-	TRBD1	TRBV4-2	TRBJ1-5	CASSQEGQVDQPQHF	TGTGCCAGCAGCCAAGAAGGACAGGTTGATCAGCCCCAGCATTTT
-	TRBD2	TRBV2	TRBJ2-3	CASSEEAGVSTDTQYF	TGTGCCAGCAGTGAAGAGGCGGGAGTGAGCACAGATACGCAGTATTTT
-	TRBD2	TRBV9	TRBJ2-3	CASTRGGTSTDTQYF	TGTGCCAGCACCCGGGGGGGGACTAGCACAGATACGCAGTATTTT
-	-	TRBV7-3	TRBJ2-2	CASSPRERGSGELFF	TGTGCCAGCAGCCCTAGGGAGCGTGGTTCCGGGGAGCTGTTTTTT
-	-	TRBV25-1	TRBJ1-1	CASSEGVAAEAFF	TGTGCCAGCAGTGAAGGAGTGGCAGCCGAAGCTTTCTTT
-	TRBD1	TRBV6-6	TRBJ2-3	CASSGQGVDTQYF	TGTGCCAGCAGCGGACAGGGCGTGGATACGCAGTATTTT
-	TRBD2	TRBV6-5	TRBJ2-1	CASSLSGRAGNEQFF	TGTGCCAGCAGTTTAAGCGGGAGGGCAGGGAATGAGCAGTTCTTC
-	-	TRBV5-1	TRBJ2-6	CASSLAGPSGANVLTF	TGCGCCAGCAGCTTGGCAGGTCCCTCTGGGGCCAACGTCCTGACTTTC
-	TRBD1	TRBV30	TRBJ1-5	CAWTTGQGRQPQHF	TGTGCCTGGACAACCGGACAGGGGCGTCAGCCCCAGCATTTT
-	-	TRBV18	TRBJ2-3	CASSPQTVSTDTQYF	TGTGCCAGCTCACCACAGACAGTTAGCACAGATACGCAGTATTTT
-	-	TRBV6-5	TRBJ2-7	CASRRGQAAYEQYF	TGTGCCAGCAGACGCGGTCAAGCGGCCTACGAGCAGTACTTC
-	-	TRBV4-2	TRBJ1-2	CASSRELTNYGYTF	TGTGCCAGCAGCCGGGAGTTAACTAACTATGGCTACACCTTC
-	-	TRBV7-3	TRBJ2-7	CASSHPLPGEVNEQYF	TGTGCCAGCAGCCACCCCCTTCCGGGGGAGGTTAACGAGCAGTACTTC
-	TRBD2	TRBV7-9	TRBJ2-7	CASSEPGLAGVNEQYF	TGTGCCAGCAGCGAGCCGGGACTAGCGGGAGTAAACGAGCAGTACTTC
-	-	TRBV15	TRBJ2-7	CATSRYGSSLNEQYF	TGTGCCACCAGCAGGTACGGGAGCTCTCTGAACGAGCAGTACTTC
-	TRBD2	TRBV5-1	TRBJ2-1	CASSPGLAGGAEQFF	TGCGCCAGCAGCCCCGGACTAGCGGGAGGGGCTGAGCAGTTCTTC
-	-	TRBV4-2	TRBJ1-3	CASSRSQAGNTIYF	TGTGCCAGCAGCCGTTCGCAGGCTGGAAACACCATATATTTT
once	-	TRBV12-5	TRBJ1-2	CASGSQGWGYTF	TGTGCTAGTGGTTCACAGGGATGGGGCTACACCTTC
once	-	TRBV28	TRBJ2-7	CASSVKYEQYF	TGTGCCAGCAGTGTTAAATACGAGCAGTACTTC
-	TRBD2	TRBV7-9	TRBJ2-5	CASTFASGVRETQYF	TGTGCCAGCACTTTTGCAAGCGGGGTACGAGAGACCCAGTACTTC
-	-	TRBV5-8	TRBJ1-2	CASSLVEFYGYTF	TGTGCCAGCAGCTTGGTGGAGTTTTATGGCTACACCTTC
few	-	TRBV19	TRBJ2-2	CASSQTWFGELFF	TGTGCCAGTAGCCAAACTTGGTTCGGGGAGCTGTTTTTT
-	-	TRBV19	TRBJ1-1	CASSPWAGGTEAFF	TGTGCCAGTAGTCCCTGGGCGGGTGGTACTGAAGCTTTCTTT
-	TRBD2	TRBV29-1	TRBJ2-7	CSALSSGRGPGEQYF	TGCAGCGCTCTCTCGAGCGGGAGAGGGCCTGGGGAGCAGTACTTC
-	TRBD1	TRBV6-1	TRBJ2-7	CASTMTGGYEQYF	TGTGCCAGCACGATGACAGGGGGCTACGAGCAGTACTTC
-	TRBD2	TRBV4-3	TRBJ2-3	CASSQDPPLAGGGGGQYF	TGCGCCAGCAGCCAAGACCCCCCCCTAGCGGGAGGGGGTGGTGGGCAGTATTTT
few	TRBD2	TRBV4-1	TRBJ2-3	CASAGSAGESDTQYF	TGCGCCAGCGCGGGGTCAGCGGGAGAGTCAGATACGCAGTATTTT
-	-	TRBV7-6	TRBJ2-1	CASSLVPPRNLRDNEQFF	TGTGCCAGCAGCTTAGTTCCCCCGCGAAACTTACGCGACAATGAGCAGTTCTTC
-	-	TRBV27	TRBJ1-5	CASSGFGQPQHF	TGTGCCAGTTCGGGGTTTGGGCAGCCCCAGCATTTT
-	-	TRBV6-6	TRBJ1-1	CASSYGRQGTEAFF	TGTGCCAGCAGTTACGGTCGGCAGGGCACTGAAGCTTTCTTT
-	TRBD1	TRBV7-3	TRBJ2-1	CASSPGQGLNEQFF	TGTGCCAGCAGCCCGGGACAGGGTCTCAATGAGCAGTTCTTC
few	TRBD1	TRBV10-3	TRBJ1-4	CAISEGQGGKLFF	TGTGCCATCAGTGAAGGACAGGGAGGAAAACTGTTTTTT
-	TRBD1	TRBV11-2	TRBJ2-7	CASSLGTGGYEQYF	TGTGCCAGCAGCCTGGGGACAGGGGGCTACGAGCAGTACTTC
-	-	TRBV15	TRBJ1-2	CATAPSGGYGYTF	TGTGCCACCGCACCAAGCGGGGGCTATGGCTACACCTTC
-	TRBD2	TRBV19	TRBJ2-1	CASSMRTSGRDGEQFF	TGTGCCAGTAGTATGCGGACTAGCGGGAGGGACGGTGAGCAGTTCTTC
-	TRBD1	TRBV5-1	TRBJ2-3	CASRQGAGDTQYF	TGCGCCAGCAGACAGGGGGCAGGGGATACGCAGTATTTT